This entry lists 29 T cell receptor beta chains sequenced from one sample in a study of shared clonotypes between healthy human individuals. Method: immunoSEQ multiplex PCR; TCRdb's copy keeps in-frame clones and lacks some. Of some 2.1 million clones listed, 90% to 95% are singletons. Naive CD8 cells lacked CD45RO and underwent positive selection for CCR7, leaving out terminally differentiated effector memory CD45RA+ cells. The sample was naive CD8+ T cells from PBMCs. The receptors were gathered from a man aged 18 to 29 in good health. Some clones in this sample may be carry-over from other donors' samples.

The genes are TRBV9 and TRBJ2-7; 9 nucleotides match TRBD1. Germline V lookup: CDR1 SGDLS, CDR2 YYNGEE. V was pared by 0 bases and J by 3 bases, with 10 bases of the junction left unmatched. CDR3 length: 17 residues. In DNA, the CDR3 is TGTGCCAGCAGCGTAGCCCCGACCGGACAGGGGCACTACGAGCAGTACTTC. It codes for CASSVAPTGQGHYEQYF. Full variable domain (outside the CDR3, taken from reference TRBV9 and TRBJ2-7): DSGVTQTPKHLITATGQRVTLRCSPRSGDLSVYWYQQSLDQGLQFLIQYYNGEERAKGNILERFSAQQFPDLHSELNLSSLELGDSALYFCASSVAPTGQGHYEQYFGPGTRLTVT.

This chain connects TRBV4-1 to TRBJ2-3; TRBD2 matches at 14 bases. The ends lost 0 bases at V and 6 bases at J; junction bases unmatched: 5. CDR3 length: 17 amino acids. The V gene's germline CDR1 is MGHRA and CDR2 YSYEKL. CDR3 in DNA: TGCGCCAGCAGCCAAGAGGGACTAGCGGGAGTATTCGATACGCAGTATTTT. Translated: CASSQEGLAGVFDTQYF.

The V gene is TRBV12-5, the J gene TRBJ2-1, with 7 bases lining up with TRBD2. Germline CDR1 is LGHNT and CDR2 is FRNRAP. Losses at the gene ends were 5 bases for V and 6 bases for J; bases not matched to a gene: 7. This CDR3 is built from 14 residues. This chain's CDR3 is CASGPGGFGNEQFF. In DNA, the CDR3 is TGTGCTAGTGGTCCGGGGGGATTTGGCAATGAGCAGTTCTTC.

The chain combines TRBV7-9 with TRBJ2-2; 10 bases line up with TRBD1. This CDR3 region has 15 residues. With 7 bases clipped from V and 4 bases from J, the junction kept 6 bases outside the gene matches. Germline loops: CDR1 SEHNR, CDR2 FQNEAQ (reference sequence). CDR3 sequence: CASNSGTGVTGELFF. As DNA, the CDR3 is TGTGCCAGCAACTCCGGGACAGGGGTCACCGGGGAGCTGTTTTTT.

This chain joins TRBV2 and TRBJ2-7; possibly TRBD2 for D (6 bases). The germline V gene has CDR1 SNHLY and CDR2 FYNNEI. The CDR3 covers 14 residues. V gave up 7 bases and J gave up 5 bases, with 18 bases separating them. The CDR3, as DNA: TGTGCCAGCACCTATATAGCGGAGGTCAACGAGCAGTACTTC. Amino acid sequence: CASTYIAEVNEQYF.

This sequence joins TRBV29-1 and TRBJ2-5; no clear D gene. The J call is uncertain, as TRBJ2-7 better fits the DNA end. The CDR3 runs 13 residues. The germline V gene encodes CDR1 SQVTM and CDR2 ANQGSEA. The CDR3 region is CSVERRRGYEQYF. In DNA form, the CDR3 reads TGCAGCGTTGAACGCAGGCGAGGCTACGAGCAGTACTTC.

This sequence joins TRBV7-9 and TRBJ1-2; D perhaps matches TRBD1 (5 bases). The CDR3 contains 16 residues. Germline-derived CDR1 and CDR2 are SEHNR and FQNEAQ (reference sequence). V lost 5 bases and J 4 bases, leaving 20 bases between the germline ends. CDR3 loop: CASSPQGGQRSYGYTF. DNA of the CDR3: TGTGCCAGCAGCCCCCAGGGAGGTCAGAGAAGCTATGGCTACACCTTC. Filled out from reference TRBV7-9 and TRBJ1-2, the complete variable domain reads DTGVSQNPRHKITKRGQNVTFRCDPISEHNRLYWYRQTLGQGPEFLTYFQNEAQLEKSRLLSDRFSAERPKGSFSTLEIQRTEQGDSAMYLCASSPQGGQRSYGYTFGSGTRLTVV.

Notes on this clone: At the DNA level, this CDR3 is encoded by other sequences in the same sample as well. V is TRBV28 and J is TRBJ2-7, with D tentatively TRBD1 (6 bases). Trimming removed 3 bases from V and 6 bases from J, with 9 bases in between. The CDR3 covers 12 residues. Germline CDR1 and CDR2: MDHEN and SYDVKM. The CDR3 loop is CASSFRGSEQYF. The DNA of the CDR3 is TGTGCCAGCAGTTTCAGGGGCTCCGAGCAGTACTTC.

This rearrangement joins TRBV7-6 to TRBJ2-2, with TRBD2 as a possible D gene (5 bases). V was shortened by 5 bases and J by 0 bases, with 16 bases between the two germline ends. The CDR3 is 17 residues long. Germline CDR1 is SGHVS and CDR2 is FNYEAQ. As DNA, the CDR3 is TGTGCCAGCAGCCCTCTGACTACTGCTACGAACACCGGGGAGCTGTTTTTT. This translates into CASSPLTTATNTGELFF.

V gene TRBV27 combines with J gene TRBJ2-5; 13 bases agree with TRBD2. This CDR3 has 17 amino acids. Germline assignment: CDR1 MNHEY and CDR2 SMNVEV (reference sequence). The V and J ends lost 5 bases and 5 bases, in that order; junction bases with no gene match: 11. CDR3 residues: CASSPGTSGASGETQYF. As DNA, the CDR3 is TGTGCCAGCAGTCCCGGGACTAGCGGGGCTTCTGGGGAGACCCAGTACTTC.

The DNA for the CDR3 is TGTGCCAGCAGAGCCGGGGCAACGAACACTGAAGCTTTCTTT. Protein sequence: CASRAGATNTEAFF. This rearrangement joins TRBV6-1 to TRBJ1-1; TRBD1 is a possible D gene (5 bases). Germline V CDR1 and CDR2: MNHNS, SASEGT. Trimming cost V 6 bases and J 1 base, with 12 bases left between them. The CDR3 totals 14 residues.

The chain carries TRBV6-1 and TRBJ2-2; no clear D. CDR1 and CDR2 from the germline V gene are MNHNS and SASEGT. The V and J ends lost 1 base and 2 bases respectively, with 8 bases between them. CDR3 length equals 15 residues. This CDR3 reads CASSEGGHNTGELFF. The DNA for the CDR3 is TGTGCCAGCAGTGAAGGCGGCCATAACACCGGGGAGCTGTTTTTT.

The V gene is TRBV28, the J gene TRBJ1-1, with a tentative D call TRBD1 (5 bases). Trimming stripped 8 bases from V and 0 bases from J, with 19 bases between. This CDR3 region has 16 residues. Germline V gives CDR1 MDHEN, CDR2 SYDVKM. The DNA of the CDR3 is TGTGCCAGCTCCAGTCCCGGGGGGTACATGAACACTGAAGCTTTCTTT. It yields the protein CASSSPGGYMNTEAFF.

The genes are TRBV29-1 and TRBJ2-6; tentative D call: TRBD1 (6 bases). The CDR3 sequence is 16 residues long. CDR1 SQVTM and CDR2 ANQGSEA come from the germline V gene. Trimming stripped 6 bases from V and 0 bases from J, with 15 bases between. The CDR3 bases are TGCAGCGTAGAGACAGGTTATATCTCTGGGGCCAACGTCCTGACTTTC. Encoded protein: CSVETGYISGANVLTF.

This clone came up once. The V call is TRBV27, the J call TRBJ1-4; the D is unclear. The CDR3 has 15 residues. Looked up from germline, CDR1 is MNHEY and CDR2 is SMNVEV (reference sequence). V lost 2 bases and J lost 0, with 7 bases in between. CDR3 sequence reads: CASSLRGTTNEKLFF. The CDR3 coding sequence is TGTGCCAGCAGTTTAAGAGGGACAACTAATGAAAAACTGTTTTTT.

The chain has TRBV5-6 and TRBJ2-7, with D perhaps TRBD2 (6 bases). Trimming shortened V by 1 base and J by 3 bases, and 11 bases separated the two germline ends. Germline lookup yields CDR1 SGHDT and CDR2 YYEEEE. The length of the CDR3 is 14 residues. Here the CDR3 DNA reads TGTGCCAGCAGCTTGCCGGGAGAGTACTACGAGCAGTACTTC. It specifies CASSLPGEYYEQYF.

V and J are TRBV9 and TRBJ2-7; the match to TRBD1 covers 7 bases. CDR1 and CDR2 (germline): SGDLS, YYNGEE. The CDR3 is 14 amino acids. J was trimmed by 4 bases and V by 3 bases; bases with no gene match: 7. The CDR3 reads CASSGRTGSYEQYF. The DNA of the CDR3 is TGTGCCAGCAGCGGAAGGACAGGTAGTTACGAGCAGTACTTC.

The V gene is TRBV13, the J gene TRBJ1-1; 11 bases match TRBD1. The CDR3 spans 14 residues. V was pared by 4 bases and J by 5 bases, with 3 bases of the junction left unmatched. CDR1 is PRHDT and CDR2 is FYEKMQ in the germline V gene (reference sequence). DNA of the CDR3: TGTGCCAGCAGCTCAGGGACAGGGGGAACTGAAGCTTTCTTT. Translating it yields CASSSGTGGTEAFF.

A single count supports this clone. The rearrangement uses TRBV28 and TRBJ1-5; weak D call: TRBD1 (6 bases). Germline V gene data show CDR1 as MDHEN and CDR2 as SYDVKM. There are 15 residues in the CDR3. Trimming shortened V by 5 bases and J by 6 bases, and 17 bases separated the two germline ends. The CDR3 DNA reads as TGTGCCAGCAGTCCCCTGGGGGGGCAAGGTCAGCCCCAGCATTTT. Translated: CASSPLGGQGQPQHF.

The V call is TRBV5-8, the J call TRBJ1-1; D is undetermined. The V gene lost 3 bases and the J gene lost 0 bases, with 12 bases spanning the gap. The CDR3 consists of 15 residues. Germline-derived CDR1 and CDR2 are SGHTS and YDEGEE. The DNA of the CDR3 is TGTGCCAGCAGCTGGGAAGAGGGAATGAACACTGAAGCTTTCTTT. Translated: CASSWEEGMNTEAFF.

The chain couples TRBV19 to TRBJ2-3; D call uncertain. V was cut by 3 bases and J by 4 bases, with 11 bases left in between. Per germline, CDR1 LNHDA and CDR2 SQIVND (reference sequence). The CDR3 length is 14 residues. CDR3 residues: CASSIGLTSDTQYF. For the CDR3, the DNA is TGTGCCAGTAGTATTGGGCTTACATCAGATACGCAGTATTTT.

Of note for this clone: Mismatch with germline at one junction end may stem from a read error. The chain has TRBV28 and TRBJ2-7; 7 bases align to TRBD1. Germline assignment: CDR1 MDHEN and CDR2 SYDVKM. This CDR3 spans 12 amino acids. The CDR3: CAGRQGGGEQYF. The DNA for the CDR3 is TGTGCCGGCAGACAGGGCGGTGGAGAGCAGTACTTC.

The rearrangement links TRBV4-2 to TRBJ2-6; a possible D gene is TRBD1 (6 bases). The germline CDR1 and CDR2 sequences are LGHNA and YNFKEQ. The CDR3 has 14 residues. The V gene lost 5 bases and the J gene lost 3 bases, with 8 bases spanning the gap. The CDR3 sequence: CASSGRGGANVLTF. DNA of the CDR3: TGTGCCAGCAGCGGCAGGGGTGGGGCCAACGTCCTGACTTTC.

The CDR3 region is CASSQTPLYEQYF. For the CDR3, the DNA is TGTGCCAGCAGTCAGACTCCGCTCTACGAGCAGTACTTC. V usage is TRBV27 and J usage is TRBJ2-7, with no clear D. Trimming took 5 bases from V and 3 from J, leaving 11 bases between them. Germline lookup yields CDR1 MNHEY and CDR2 SMNVEV (reference sequence). The CDR3 loop spans 13 amino acids.

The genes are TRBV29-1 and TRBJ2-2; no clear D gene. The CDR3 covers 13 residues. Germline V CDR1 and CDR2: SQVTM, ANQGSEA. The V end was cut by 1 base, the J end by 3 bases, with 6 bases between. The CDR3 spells CSVEASYTGELFF. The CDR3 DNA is TGCAGCGTTGAAGCCTCCTACACCGGGGAGCTGTTTTTT.

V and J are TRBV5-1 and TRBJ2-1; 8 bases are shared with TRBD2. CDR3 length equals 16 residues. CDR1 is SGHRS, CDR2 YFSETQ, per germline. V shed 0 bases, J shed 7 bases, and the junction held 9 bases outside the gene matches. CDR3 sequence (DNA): TGCGCCAGCAGCTTGGGACTAGCGAGACTTTTTAATGAGCAGTTCTTC. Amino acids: CASSLGLARLFNEQFF. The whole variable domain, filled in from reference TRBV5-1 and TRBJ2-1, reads KAGVTQTPRYLIKTRGQQVTLSCSPISGHRSVSWYQQTPGQGLQFLFEYFSETQRNKGNFPGRFSGRQFSNSRSEMNVSTLELGDSALYLCASSLGLARLFNEQFFGPGTRLTVL.

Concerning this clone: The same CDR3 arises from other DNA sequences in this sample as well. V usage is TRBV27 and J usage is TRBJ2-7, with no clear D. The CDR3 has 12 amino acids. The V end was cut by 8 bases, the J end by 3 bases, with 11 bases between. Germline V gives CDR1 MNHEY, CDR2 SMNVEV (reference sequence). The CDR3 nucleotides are TGTGCCAGCTCAGGCGGAAGCTACGAGCAGTACTTC. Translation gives CASSGGSYEQYF.

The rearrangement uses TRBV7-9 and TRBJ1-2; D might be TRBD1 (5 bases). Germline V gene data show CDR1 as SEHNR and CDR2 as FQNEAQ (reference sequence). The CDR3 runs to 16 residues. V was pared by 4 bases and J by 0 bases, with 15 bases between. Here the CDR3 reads CASSYPETAANYGYTF. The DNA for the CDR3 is TGTGCCAGCAGCTACCCCGAGACAGCGGCTAACTATGGCTACACCTTC.

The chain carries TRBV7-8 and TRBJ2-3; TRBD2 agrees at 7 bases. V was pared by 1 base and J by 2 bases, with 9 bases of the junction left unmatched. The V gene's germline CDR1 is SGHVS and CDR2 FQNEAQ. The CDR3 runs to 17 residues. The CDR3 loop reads CASSLDTTSLSTDTQYF. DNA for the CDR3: TGTGCCAGCAGCTTAGATACGACTAGCTTATCCACAGATACGCAGTATTTT.